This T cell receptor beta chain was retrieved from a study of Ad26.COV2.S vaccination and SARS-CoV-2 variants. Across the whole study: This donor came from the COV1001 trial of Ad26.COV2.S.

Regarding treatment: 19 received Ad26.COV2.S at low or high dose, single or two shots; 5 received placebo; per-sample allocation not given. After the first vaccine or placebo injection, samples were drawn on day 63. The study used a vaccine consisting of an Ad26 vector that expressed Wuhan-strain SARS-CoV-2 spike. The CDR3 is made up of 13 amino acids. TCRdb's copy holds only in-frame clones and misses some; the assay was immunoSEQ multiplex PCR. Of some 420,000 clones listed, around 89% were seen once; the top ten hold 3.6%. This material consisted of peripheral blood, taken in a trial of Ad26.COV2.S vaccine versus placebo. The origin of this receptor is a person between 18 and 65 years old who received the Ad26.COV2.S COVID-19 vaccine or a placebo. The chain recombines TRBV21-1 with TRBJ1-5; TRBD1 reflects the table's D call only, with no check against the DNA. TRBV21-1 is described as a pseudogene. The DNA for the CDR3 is TGTGCCAGCAGCAAAGGGAGACAGATCATCCAGCATTTT. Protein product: CASSKGRQIIQHF.